This T cell receptor (beta chain) was retrieved from a study of cytomegalovirus exposure and HLA in healthy donors. With V trimmed by 3 bases and J by 2 bases, 2 bases remained unmatched. The germline CDR1 and CDR2 sequences are ENHRY and SYGVKD. This CDR3 region has 15 residues. Primers: 60 Vbeta forward and 13 Jbeta reverse. Profiling relied on immunoSEQ multiplex PCR, and the TCRdb table lists in-frame clones only, not all of them. Counted here are roughly 100,000 clones, approximately 85% occurring once; the ten biggest clones make up more than 3%. The sequence was collected from a young man in good health and CMV-seropositive. The sequenced sample consisted of PBMCs. The chain employs TRBV10-3 and TRBJ2-3; 10 bases fit TRBD2. The CDR3 is CAISEAGGFTDTQYF. The CDR3 nucleotides are TGTGCCATCAGTGAAGCGGGAGGGTTCACAGATACGCAGTATTTT.